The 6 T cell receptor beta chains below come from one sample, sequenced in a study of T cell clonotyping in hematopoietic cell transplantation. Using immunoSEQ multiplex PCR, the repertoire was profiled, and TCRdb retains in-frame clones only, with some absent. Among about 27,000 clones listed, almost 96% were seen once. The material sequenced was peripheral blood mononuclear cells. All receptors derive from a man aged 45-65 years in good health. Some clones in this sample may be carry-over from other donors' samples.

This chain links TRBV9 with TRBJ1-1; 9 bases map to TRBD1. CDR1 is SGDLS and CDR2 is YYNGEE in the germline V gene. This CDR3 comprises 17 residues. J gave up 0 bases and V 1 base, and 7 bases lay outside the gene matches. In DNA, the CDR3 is TGTGCCAGCAGCGTATGGCGACAGGGGGTTATGAACACTGAAGCTTTCTTT. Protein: CASSVWRQGVMNTEAFF.

CDR3 in DNA: TGTGCCTGGAGTGTACGGGAGACCCAGTACTTC. This codes for CAWSVRETQYF. The rearrangement joins TRBV30 to TRBJ2-5; D is unresolved. CDR1 is GTSNPN and CDR2 is SVGIG in the germline V gene (reference sequence). The CDR3 sequence is 11 residues long. V was shortened by 0 bases and J by 5 bases, with 4 bases between the two germline ends.

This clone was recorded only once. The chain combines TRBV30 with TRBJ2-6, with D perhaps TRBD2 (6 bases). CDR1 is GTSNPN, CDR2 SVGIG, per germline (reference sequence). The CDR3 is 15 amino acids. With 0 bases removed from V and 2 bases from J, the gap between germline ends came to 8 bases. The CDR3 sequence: CAWSVGGTGANVLTF. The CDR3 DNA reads TGTGCCTGGAGTGTCGGAGGGACTGGGGCCAACGTCCTGACTTTC.

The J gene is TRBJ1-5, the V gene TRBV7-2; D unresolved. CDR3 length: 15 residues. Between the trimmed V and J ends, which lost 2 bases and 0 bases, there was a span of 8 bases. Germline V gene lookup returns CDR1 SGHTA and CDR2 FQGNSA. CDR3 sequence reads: CASSLQTYSNQPQHF. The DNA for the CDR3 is TGTGCCAGCAGCTTACAGACCTATAGCAATCAGCCCCAGCATTTT.

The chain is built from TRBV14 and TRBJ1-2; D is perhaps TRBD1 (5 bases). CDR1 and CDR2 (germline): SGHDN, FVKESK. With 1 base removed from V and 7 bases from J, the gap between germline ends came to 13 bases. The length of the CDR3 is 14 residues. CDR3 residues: CASSQGLGAGGYTF. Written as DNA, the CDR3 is TGTGCCAGCAGCCAAGGATTAGGGGCCGGTGGCTACACCTTC. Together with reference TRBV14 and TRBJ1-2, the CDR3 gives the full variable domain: EAGVTQFPSHSVIEKGQTVTLRCDPISGHDNLYWYRRVMGKEIKFLLHFVKESKQDESGMPNNRFLAERTGGTYSTLKVQPAELEDSGVYFCASSQGLGAGGYTFGSGTRLTVV.

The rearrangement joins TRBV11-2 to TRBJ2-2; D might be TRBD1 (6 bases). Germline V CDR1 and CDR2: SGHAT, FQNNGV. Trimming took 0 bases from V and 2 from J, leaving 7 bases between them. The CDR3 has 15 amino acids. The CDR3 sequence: CASSLEGHNTGELFF. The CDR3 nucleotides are TGTGCCAGCAGCTTAGAGGGACACAACACCGGGGAGCTGTTTTTT.